The following is a TCR beta chain sequence with its context. Its antigen is unidentified. Germline loops: CDR1 LNHDA, CDR2 SQIVND (reference sequence). The trim removed 0 bases at V and 3 bases at J, leaving 7 bases unmatched. This CDR3 is built from 17 residues. This entry belongs to a study of cytomegalovirus exposure and HLA in healthy donors. Study conclusions and caveats: HLA restriction was apparent for most CMV-associated TCR beta chains in a later analysis.

Use of 60 Vbeta and 13 Jbeta primers characterized the PCR. TCRdb keeps only in-frame clones here, not all; method: immunoSEQ multiplex PCR. This sample has some 150,000 clones, with over 65% found just once. The sequence was obtained from a female donor in good health and CMV-seropositive. The specimen sequenced was PBMCs. This chain connects TRBV19 to TRBJ1-5; 8 nucleotides match TRBD1. CDR3 in DNA: TGTGCCAGTAGTATAGAACCCCGACAGGGGTCCAATCAGCCCCAGCATTTT. The encoded protein is CASSIEPRQGSNQPQHF.